Following are 7 T cell receptor beta chains from one sample sequenced in a study of T-cell reconstitution after alpha-beta-depleted transplantation in children. The TCRbeta library incorporated unique molecular identifiers. TCRdb analysed the PCR reads with MiXCR anew, one entry per CDR3 protein. Among 550,000 to 600,000 distinct CDR3 sequences listed, 23% were seen once. This specimen was PBMCs, mostly from graft donor cells, taken 360 days after TCRalphabeta/CD19-depleted stem cell transplant. Every receptor here comes from a boy less than two years old who had a stem cell transplant for acute myeloid leukemia, so the T cells may come from the graft donor.

The sample holds a few counts of this clonotype. The chain employs TRBV29-1 and TRBJ1-5; the D gene is possibly TRBD1 (6 bases). The CDR3 is 13 amino acids. Germline lookup yields CDR1 SQVTM and CDR2 ANQGSEA. The V gene lost 6 bases and the J gene lost 4 bases, with 13 bases spanning the gap. CDR3 residues: CSVTDRLNQPQHF. The CDR3 nucleotides are TGCAGCGTCACCGACAGGCTTAATCAGCCCCAGCATTTT.

The chain is built from TRBV24-1 and TRBJ2-1, with D maybe TRBD2 (5 bases). Trimming removed 4 bases from V and 10 bases from J, with 16 bases in between. The V gene's germline CDR1 is KGHDR and CDR2 SFDVKD. The CDR3 consists of 14 residues. The CDR3 DNA reads as TGTGCCACCAGTGAAAGGACTTGGGCGTCGGAGCAGTTCTTC. It yields the protein CATSERTWASEQFF.

This clonotype has ten or more counts. V usage is TRBV12-3 or TRBV12-4 and J usage is TRBJ2-5; D unclear. The CDR3 contains 13 residues. The germline V and J ends were trimmed by 6 bases and 4 bases, with 12 bases remaining between them. In DNA, the CDR3 is TGTGCCAGCAGCTACGGAGACGCAGAGACCCAGTACTTC. It encodes CASSYGDAETQYF.

The chain has TRBV12-3 or TRBV12-4 and TRBJ2-1; TRBD2 matches at 8 bases. V lost 5 bases to trimming and J lost 4 bases; unmatched junction nucleotides: 10. This CDR3 contains 16 residues. The CDR3 DNA is TGTGCCAGCAGTCCCCCTGCGGGGGGCCTTTACAATGAGCAGTTCTTC. Translation: CASSPPAGGLYNEQFF.

This clonotype has more than one count but fewer than ten. The J gene is TRBJ2-1, the V gene TRBV5-1; D possibly corresponds to TRBD1 (6 bases). V lost 4 bases to trimming and J lost 2 bases, with 13 bases between them. CDR3 length: 15 amino acids. Per germline, CDR1 SGHRS and CDR2 YFSETQ. Here the CDR3 reads CASSPQGNPYNEQFF. DNA for the CDR3: TGCGCCAGCAGCCCGCAGGGGAACCCCTACAATGAGCAGTTCTTC.

The J gene is TRBJ2-1, the V gene TRBV7-9, with TRBD1 identical over 8 bases. V was pared by 1 base and J by 3 bases, with 11 bases of the junction left unmatched. The CDR3 runs to 18 residues. Germline CDR1 and CDR2: SEHNR and FQNEAQ (reference sequence). The CDR3 sequence: CASSLGPHDGQGYNEQFF. DNA for the CDR3: TGTGCCAGCAGCTTAGGTCCGCACGACGGACAGGGCTACAATGAGCAGTTCTTC.

The chain recombines TRBV25-1 with TRBJ1-2; D is undetermined. Germline values: CDR1 MGHDK, CDR2 SYGVNS. V shed 4 bases and J shed 0 bases, with 9 bases lying between them. The CDR3 extends over 14 amino acids. The CDR3 reads CASSVAGANYGYTF. The CDR3 DNA reads as TGTGCCAGCAGTGTTGCAGGAGCTAACTATGGCTACACCTTC.